Here is one T cell receptor (beta chain) with its context. This clone was counted between two and nine times. What this receptor recognizes is not known. The sample holds no much larger clone one base away, and base qualities are not on file. Sample treatment or condition, as interpreted from the label and publication: roughly 18 received Ad26.COV2.S at low or high dose, single or two shots; about 5 received placebo; per-sample allocation not given. For vaccine and placebo recipients, repertoires were sequenced using samples collected on day 63 after the first injection. Between 29 July and 7 August 2020, Cohort 1b enrolled some 25 adults aged 18-55 years at one site in Boston, USA. Ad26.COV2.S was a replication-incompetent adenovirus type 26 vector that expressed a prefusion-stabilized SARS-CoV-2 spike protein derived from the original Wuhan strain. Including the terminal cysteine and phenylalanine, the CDR3 comprises 14 residues. Left in the record is the CDR3 DNA by itself, 42 bases read in frame from the first base. From a lookup of the germline V gene (reference sequence), CDR1 and CDR2 are LNHDA and SQIVND. V is shortened by 6 bases, J by 3 bases, and the region joining them spans 13 bases.

This sample was included in a study of Ad26.COV2.S vaccination and SARS-CoV-2 variants (TCRdb year 2021). For the wider study: Donors in the vaccine arm were drawn from COV1001, a phase I-IIa trial of Ad26.COV2.S in healthy adults that was multicentre, randomized, double-blind and placebo-controlled. Dosing of Ad26.COV2.S was intramuscular, at either 5x10^10 or 1x10^11 viral particles, delivered as one shot or as two shots spaced 56 days apart. The specificity and breadth of SARS-CoV-2-reactive T cell receptors after Ad26.COV2.S vaccination were assessed by TCRbeta repertoire sequencing. A total of roughly 30 samples were included in the TCR-sequenced set, comprising roughly 19 Ad26.COV2.S vaccine recipients, 5 placebo recipients and 8 SARS-CoV-2 convalescent individuals. Trial participants were randomized into five groups of five: low-dose or high-dose Ad26.COV2.S given once or twice, or placebo on both occasions. Throughout the experiments and outcome assessment, investigators stayed blinded to trial group allocation. The investigation overall reported the following: Compared with placebo recipients, Ad26.COV2.S recipients showed higher spike-specific TCR breadth (P = 0.0014). Non-spike TCR breadth was comparable between vaccine and placebo recipients, consistent with the vaccine containing only spike. After vaccination, substantial breadth of spike-specific CD8+ and CD4+ T cell responses was reported. The study lacked the statistical power to compare responses across vaccine doses or regimens. According to the authors, total T cell responses may have been underestimated by the TCR breadth and depth analyses.

The immunoSEQ Assay was used to sequence TCRbeta CDR3 regions. After extraction, genomic DNA underwent amplification by bias-controlled multiplex PCR, followed by high-throughput sequencing. In the original analysis: Collapsing and filtering of sequences were performed to quantify the absolute abundance of each unique TCRbeta CDR3 region. T cell fraction was estimated by normalizing TCRbeta template counts to usable DNA, with usable DNA measured through amplification of reference genes found in all nucleated cells. Repertoire TCRs were annotated as SARS-CoV-2-specific when V gene, CDR3 amino acid sequence and J gene were exactly matched to a known reactive TCR set. The reference SARS-CoV-2 TCR set was derived from MIRA and filtered for enrichment in COVID-19-positive ImmuneCODE repertoires, a step that removed public or cross-reactive TCRs. Using the MIRA antigens, annotated TCRs were further analysed by specific ORF or by position within an ORF. Breadth was defined as the number of annotated unique rearrangements divided by the total number of unique productive rearrangements, and depth was defined as the summed frequency of the annotated unique rearrangements. TCR breadth was compared between groups using two-sided Wilcoxon rank-sum tests. The immuneACCESS repertoire file appears here via TCRdb, limited to in-frame rearrangements. These files lack a portion of the clones; in checked studies, under half of the deficit traces to unresolved V genes, and the cause of the others is not known. V and J calls and clone size are given by that table; D and trimming were obtained from the DNA. Present in this sample are roughly 700,000 clones, approximately 88% of which were seen just once. About 1.5% of the sample is held by the ten biggest clonotypes.

The sequencing here drew on peripheral blood, taken in a trial of Ad26.COV2.S vaccine versus placebo. The chain employs TRBV19 and TRBJ2-3; the D gene is tentatively TRBD1 or TRBD2, each matching 6 bases. This clonotype was obtained from a person between 18 and 65 years old who received the Ad26.COV2.S COVID-19 vaccine or a placebo. The DNA reads as follows: TGTGCCAGTAGGGAACGGGGGCGAACAGATACGCAGTATTTT. Translated, it reads CASRERGRTDTQYF.